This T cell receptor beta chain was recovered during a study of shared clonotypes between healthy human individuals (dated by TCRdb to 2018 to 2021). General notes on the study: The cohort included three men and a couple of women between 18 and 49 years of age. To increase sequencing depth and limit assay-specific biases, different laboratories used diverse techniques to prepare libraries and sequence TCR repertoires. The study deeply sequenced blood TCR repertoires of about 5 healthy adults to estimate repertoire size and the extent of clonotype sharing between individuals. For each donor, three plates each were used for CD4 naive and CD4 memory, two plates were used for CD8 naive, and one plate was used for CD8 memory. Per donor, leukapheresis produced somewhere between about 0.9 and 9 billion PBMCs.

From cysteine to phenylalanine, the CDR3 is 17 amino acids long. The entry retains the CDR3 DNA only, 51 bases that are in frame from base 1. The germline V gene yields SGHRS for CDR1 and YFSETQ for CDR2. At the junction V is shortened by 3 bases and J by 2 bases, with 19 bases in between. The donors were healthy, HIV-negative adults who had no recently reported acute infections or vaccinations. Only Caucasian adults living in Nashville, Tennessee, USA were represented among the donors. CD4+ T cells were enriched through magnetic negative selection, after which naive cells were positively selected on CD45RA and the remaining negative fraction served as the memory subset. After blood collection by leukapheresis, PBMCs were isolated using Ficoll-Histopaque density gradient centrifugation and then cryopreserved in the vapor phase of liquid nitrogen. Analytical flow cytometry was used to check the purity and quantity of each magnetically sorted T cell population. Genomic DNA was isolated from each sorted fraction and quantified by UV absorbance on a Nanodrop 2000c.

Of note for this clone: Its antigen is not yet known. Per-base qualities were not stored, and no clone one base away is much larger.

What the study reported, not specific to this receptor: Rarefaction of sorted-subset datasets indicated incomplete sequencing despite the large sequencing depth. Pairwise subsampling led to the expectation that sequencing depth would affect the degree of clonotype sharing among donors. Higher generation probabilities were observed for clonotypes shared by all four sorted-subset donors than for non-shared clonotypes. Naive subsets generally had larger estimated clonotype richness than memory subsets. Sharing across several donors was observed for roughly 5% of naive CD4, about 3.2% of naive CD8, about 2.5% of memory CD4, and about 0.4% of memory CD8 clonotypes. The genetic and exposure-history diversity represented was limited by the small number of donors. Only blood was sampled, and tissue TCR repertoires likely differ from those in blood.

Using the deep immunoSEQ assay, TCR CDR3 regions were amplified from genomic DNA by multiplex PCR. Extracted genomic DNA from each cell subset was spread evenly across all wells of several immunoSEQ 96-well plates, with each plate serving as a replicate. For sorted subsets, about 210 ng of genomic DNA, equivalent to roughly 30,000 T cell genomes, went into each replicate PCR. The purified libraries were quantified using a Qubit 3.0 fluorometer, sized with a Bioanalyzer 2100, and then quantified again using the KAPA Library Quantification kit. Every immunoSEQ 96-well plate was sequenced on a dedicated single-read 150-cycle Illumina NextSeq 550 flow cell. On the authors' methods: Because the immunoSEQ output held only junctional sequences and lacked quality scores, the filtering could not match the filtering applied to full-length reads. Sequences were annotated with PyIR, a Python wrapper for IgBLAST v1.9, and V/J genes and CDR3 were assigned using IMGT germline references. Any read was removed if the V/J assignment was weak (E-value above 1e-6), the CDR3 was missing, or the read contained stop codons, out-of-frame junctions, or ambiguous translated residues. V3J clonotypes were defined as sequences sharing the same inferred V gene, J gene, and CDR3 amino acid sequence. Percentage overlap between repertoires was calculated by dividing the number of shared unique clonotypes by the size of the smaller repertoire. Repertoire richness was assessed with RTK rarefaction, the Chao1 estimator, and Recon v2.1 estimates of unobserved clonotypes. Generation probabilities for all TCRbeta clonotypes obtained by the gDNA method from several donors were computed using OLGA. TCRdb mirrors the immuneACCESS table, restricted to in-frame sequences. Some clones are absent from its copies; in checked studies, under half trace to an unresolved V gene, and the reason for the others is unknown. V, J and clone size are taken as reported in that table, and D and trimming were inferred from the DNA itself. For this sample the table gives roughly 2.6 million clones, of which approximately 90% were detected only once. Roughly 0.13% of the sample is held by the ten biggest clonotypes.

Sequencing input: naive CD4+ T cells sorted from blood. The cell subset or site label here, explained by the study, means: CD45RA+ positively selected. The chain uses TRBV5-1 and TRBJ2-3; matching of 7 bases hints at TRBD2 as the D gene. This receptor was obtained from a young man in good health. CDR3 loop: CASSSLQGGGPTDTQYF. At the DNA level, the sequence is TGCGCCAGCAGCTCCCTCCAAGGGGGGGGCCCCACAGATACGCAGTATTTT.